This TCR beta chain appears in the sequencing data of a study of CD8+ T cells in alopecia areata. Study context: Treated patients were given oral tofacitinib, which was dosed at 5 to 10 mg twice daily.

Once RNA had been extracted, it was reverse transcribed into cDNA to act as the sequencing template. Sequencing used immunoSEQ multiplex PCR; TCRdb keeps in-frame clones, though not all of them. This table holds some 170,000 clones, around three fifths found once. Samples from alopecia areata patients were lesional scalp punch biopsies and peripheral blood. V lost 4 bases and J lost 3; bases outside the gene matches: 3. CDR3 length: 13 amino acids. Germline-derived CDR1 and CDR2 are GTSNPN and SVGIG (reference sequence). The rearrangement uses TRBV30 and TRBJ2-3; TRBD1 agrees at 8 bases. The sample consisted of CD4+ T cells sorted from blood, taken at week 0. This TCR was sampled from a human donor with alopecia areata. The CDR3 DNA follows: TGTGCCTGGATCAGGGGGCATACAGATACGCAGTATTTT. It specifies CAWIRGHTDTQYF.